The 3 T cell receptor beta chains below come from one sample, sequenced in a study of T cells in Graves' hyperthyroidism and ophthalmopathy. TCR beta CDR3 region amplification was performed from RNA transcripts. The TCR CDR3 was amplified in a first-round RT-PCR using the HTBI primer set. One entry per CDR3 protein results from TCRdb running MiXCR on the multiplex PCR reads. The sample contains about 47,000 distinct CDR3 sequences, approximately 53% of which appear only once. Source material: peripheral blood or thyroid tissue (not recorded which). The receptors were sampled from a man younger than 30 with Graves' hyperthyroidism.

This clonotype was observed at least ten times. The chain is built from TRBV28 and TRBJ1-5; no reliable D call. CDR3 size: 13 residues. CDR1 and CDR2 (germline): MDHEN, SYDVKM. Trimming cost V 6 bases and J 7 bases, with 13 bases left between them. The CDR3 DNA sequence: TGTGCCAGCAGCTCGACGTGGCGCCAGCCCCAGCATTTT. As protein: CASSSTWRQPQHF.

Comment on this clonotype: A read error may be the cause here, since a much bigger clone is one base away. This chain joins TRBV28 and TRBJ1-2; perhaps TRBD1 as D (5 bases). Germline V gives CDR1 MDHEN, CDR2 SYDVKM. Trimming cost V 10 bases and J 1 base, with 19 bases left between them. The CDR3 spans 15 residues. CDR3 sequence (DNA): TGTGCCAACAGGCGCCATGCGGCACTTAACTATGGCTACACCTTC. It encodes CANRRHAALNYGYTF.

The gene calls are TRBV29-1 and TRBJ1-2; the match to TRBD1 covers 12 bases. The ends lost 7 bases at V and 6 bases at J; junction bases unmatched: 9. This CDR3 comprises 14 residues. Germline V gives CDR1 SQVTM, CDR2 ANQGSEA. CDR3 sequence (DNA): TGCAGCGGGGCACCGGGACAGGGGGCAGATGGCTACACCTTC. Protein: CSGAPGQGADGYTF.